This T cell receptor beta chain was sequenced for a study of PD-1 blockade in classical Hodgkin lymphoma. Study overall: Patients were administered nivolumab (3 mg/kg intravenously) every 2 weeks.

A single count supports this clone. Its cognate antigen is unknown. Sequencing was performed with immunoSEQ multiplex PCR; in TCRdb, only in-frame clones are kept and a portion is missing. The sample lists some 8,900 clones; roughly four fifths were seen once. No patient escaped relapse after autologous stem cell transplantation, and brentuximab vedotin exposure varied. Starting with thawed PBMCs, CD4+ T cells were purified by magnetic negative selection. The study recorded best responses of complete response, partial response or progressive disease. General study results and limits: Newly diagnosed patients and complete responders had comparable diversity at baseline. In CD4+ cells, TCR diversity went up significantly by C4D1, but in CD8+ cells it did not.

The CDR3 has 13 residues. The J segment lost 6 bases and the V segment lost 8 bases, leaving 6 bases of the junction unmatched. Germline CDR1 and CDR2: MNHNS and SASEGT. The sequence came from a human donor with classical Hodgkin lymphoma. This chain joins TRBV6-1 and TRBJ2-2; 7 bases align to TRBD1. This sample comprised CD4+ T cells from blood, obtained at baseline. Written as DNA, the CDR3 is TGTGCCAGCTCGCACAGGGGCGCCGGGGAGCTGTTTTTT. Protein product: CASSHRGAGELFF.